This T cell receptor beta chain is drawn from a study of breast tumors, draining lymph nodes, adjacent tissues. Study-wide findings and caveats: Luminal-like breast cancer showed significantly greater tumor-nontumor repertoire similarity than basal-like breast cancer did. Tumor T cell lymph node origin was a supported hypothesis, not proven. Compared with lymph nodes, tumors were less diverse; compared with nontumor tissue, more.

The CDR3 runs 15 residues. From germline, CDR1 is MNHEY and CDR2 SVGAGI. Trimming cost V 8 bases and J 9 bases; bases outside gene matches: 13. Breast cancer patients provided tissue from their axillary draining lymph nodes. MiXCR was run by TCRdb on the multiplex PCR reads, yielding one entry per CDR3 protein. The table has some 83,000 distinct CDR3 sequences, roughly 20% seen once. With respect to this clonotype: Its antigen is as yet unknown.

V gene TRBV6-5 combines with J gene TRBJ2-4; 10 bases agree with TRBD1. The TCR comes from a female donor with breast cancer. Some clones in this sample may be carry-over from other donors' samples. Sequenced: axillary lymph node tissue. CDR3 sequence (DNA): TGTGCCAGCGGTTCTCCGGGACAGGGGCGCGCCATTCAGTACTTC. Protein: CASGSPGQGRAIQYF.